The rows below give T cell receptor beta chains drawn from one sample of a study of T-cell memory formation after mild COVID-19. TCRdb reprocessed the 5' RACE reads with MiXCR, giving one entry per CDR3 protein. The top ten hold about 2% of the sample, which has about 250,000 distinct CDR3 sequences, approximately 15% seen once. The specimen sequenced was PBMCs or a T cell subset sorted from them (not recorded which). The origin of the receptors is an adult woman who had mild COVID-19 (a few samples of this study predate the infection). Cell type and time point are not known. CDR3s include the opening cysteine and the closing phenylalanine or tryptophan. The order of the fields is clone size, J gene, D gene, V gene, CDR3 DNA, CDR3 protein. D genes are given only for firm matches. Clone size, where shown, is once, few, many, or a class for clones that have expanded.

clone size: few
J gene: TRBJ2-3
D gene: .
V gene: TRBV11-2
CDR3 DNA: TGTGCCAGCAGCCCACTCGCCGCTAGACGACGAGACACAGATACGCAGTATTTT
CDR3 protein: CASSPLAARRRDTDTQYF

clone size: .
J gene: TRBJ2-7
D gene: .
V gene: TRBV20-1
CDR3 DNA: TGCAGTTGGGCGAGCTCCTACGAGCAGTACTTC
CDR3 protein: CSWASSYEQYF

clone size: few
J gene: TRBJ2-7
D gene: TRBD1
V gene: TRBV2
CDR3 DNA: TGTGCCAGCAGTGAAGCAGGGGGCCTCCCGACCTACGAGCAGTACTTC
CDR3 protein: CASSEAGGLPTYEQYF

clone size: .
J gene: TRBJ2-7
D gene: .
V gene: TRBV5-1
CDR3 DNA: TGCGCCAGAAGCTTGTCCCCAGGGTCACAGGACGAGCAGTACTTC
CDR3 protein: CARSLSPGSQDEQYF

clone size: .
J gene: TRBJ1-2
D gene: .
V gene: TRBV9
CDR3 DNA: TGTGCCAGCAGCGTTAGACAGGTTATGTATGGCTACACCTTC
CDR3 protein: CASSVRQVMYGYTF

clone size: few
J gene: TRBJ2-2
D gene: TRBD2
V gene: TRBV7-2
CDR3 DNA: TGTGCCAGCAGCTCTCTAGCGGGAACGATCGGGGAGCTGTTTTTT
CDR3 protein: CASSSLAGTIGELFF

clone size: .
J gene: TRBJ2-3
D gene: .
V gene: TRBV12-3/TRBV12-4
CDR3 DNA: TGTGCCAGCAGTCGCCGCCCGGGGTACACAGATACGCAGTATTTT
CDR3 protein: CASSRRPGYTDTQYF

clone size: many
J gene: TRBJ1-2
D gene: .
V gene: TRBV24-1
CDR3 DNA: TGTGCCACCAGTGTCGGACACCTCGGCGGCTACACCTTC
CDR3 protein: CATSVGHLGGYTF

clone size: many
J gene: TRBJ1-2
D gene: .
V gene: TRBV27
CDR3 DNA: TGTGCCAGCAGACCCAGGGTCGTGGATAGCTATGGCTACACCTTC
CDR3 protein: CASRPRVVDSYGYTF

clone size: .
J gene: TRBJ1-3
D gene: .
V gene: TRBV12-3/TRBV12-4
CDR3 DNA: TGTGCCAGCAGTTTCCTGGGGGAAAGTGGAAACACCATATATTTT
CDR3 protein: CASSFLGESGNTIYF

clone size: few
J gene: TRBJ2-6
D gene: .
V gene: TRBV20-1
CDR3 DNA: TGCAGTGCTAGCCTCGACAGCCTCCCCGGCGGGGCCAACGTCCTGACTTTC
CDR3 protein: CSASLDSLPGGANVLTF

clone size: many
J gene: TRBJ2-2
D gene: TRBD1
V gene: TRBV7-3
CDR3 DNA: TGTGCCAGCAGCTCCGGGACAGGGAACACCGGGGAGCTGTTTTTT
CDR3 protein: CASSSGTGNTGELFF

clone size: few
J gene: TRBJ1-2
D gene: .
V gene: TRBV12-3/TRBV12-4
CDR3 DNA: TGTGCCAGCAGTTCCCAGGCCTATGGCTACACCTTC
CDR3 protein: CASSSQAYGYTF

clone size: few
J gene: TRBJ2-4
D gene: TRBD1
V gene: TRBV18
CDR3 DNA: TGTGCCAGCTCACCCACGGGACAGGGGCAAAACATTCAGTACTTC
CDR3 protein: CASSPTGQGQNIQYF

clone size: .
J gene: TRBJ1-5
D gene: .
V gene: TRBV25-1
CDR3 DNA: TGTGCCAGCAGTGAAAGGGGCGATCAGCCCCAGCATTTT
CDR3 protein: CASSERGDQPQHF

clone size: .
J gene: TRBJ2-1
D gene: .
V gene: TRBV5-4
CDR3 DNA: TGTGCCAGCAGCGTGGGGGGACTCTCCTACGGCTCCTACAATGAGCAGTTCTTC
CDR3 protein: CASSVGGLSYGSYNEQFF

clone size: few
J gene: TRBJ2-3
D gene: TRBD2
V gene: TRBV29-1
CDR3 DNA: TGCAGCGTTTTGCGGACTAGCGGGAGGAGGGTCACAGATACGCAGTATTTT
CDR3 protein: CSVLRTSGRRVTDTQYF

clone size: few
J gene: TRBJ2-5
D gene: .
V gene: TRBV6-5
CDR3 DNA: TGTGCCAGCAGTTACTCGAGCCCAGACCTCGGAGAGACCCAGTACTTC
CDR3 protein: CASSYSSPDLGETQYF

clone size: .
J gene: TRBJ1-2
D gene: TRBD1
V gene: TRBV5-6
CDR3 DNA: TGTGCCAGCAGCGCCACCCGGGACAGGGGCTATGGCTACACCTTC
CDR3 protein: CASSATRDRGYGYTF

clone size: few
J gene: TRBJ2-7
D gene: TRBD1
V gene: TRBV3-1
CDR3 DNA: TGTGCCAGCAGCCCGGGACAGGTGGAACGGGAGCAGTACTTC
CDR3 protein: CASSPGQVEREQYF

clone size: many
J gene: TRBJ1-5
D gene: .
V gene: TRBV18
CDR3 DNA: TGTGCCAGCTCACCACCGGGGGCAGGGGGCAATCAGCCCCAGCATTTT
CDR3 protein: CASSPPGAGGNQPQHF

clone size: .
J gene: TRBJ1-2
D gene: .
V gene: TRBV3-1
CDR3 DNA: TGTGCCAGCACCGGTTCCAGGGGAAGTGGCTACACCTTC
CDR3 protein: CASTGSRGSGYTF

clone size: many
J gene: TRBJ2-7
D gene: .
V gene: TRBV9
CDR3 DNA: TGTGCCAGCAGCGCCGGAGCAGGGGTCGAGCAGTACTTC
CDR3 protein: CASSAGAGVEQYF

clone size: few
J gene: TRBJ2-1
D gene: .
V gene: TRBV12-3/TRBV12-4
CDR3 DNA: TGTGCCAGCAGTTTAGCGTTCCTCAATGAGCAGTTCTTC
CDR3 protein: CASSLAFLNEQFF

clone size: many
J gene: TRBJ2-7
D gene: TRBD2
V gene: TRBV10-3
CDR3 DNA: TGTGCCATCAATGCGGGGGGGTCCTACGAGCAGTACTTC
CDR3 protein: CAINAGGSYEQYF

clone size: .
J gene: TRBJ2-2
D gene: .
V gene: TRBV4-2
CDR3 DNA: TGTGCCAGCAGCCTGCGAATCCCCGGGGAGCTGTTTTTT
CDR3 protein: CASSLRIPGELFF

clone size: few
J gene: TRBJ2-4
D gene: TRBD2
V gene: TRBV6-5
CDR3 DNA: TGTGCCAGCAGGAAAGGACTAGCGGGAAACATTCAGTACTTC
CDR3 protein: CASRKGLAGNIQYF

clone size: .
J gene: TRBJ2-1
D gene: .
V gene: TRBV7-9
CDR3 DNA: TGTGCCAGCAGCTTTCCGGGACCTGGACGGCAGTTCTTC
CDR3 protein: CASSFPGPGRQFF

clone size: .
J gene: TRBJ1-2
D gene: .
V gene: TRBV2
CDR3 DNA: TGTGCCAGCAGTGACGATCAGGGGTATGGCTACACCTTC
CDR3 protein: CASSDDQGYGYTF

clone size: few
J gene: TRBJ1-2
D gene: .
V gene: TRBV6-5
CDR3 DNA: TGTGCCAGCAGTTATGGAACTGGAGGCTACACCTTC
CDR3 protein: CASSYGTGGYTF

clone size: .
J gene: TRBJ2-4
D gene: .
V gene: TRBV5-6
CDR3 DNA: TGTGCCAGCACAACCCGGCCTTTGGACATTCAGTACTTC
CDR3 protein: CASTTRPLDIQYF

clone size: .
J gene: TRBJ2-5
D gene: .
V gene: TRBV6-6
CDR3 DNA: TGTGCCAGCAGTTACGGGAGGGGGCAAGAGACCCAGTACTTC
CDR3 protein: CASSYGRGQETQYF

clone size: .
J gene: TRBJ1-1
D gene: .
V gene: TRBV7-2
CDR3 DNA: TGTGCCAGCAGCATAATGGCCCCGCCCACTGAAGCTTTCTTT
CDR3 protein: CASSIMAPPTEAFF

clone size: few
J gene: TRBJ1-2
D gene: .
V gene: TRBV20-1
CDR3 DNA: TGCAGTGCTAGAGCAGGGTCCTATGGCTACACCTTC
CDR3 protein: CSARAGSYGYTF

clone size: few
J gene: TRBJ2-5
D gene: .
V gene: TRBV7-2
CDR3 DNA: TGTGCCAGCAGTCGCGACCATCAAGAGACCCAGTACTTC
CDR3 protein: CASSRDHQETQYF

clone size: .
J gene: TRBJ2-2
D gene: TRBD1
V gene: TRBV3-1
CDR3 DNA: TGTGCCAGCAGAGAGACAGGGGCTACGAACACCGGGGAGCTGTTTTTT
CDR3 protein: CASRETGATNTGELFF

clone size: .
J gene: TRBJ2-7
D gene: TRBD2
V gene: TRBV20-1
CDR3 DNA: TGCAGTGCTGGTTTAGCGGGGTCCTACGAGCAGTACTTC
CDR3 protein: CSAGLAGSYEQYF

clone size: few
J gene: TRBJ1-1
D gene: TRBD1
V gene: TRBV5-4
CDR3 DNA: TGTGCCAGCAGTTCCCCGCGACAGGGGAAAGAAACTGAAGCTTTCTTT
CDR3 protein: CASSSPRQGKETEAFF

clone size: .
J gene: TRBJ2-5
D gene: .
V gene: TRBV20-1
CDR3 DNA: TGCAGTGCTAGAGACCTGGAGACCCAGTACTTC
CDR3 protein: CSARDLETQYF

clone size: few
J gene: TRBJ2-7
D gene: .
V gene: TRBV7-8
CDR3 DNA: TGTGCCAGCAGCTTAAATAAGGGATTCTACGAGCAGTACTTC
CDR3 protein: CASSLNKGFYEQYF

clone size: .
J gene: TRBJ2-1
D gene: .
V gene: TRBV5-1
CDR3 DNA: TGCGCCAGCAGCTTATCCCCAGCTGACAATGAGCAGTTCTTC
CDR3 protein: CASSLSPADNEQFF

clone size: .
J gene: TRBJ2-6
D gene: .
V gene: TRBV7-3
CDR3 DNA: TGTGCCAGCCGGGCTAATGGGGCCAACGTCCTGACTTTC
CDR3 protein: CASRANGANVLTF

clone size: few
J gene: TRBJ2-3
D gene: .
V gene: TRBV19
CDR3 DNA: TGTGCCAGTAGAAAAAGTAGCACAGATACGCAGTATTTT
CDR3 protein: CASRKSSTDTQYF

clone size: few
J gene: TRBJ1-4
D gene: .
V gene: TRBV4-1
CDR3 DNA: TGCGCCAGCAGCCCGACCCCGGGAAGCAATGAAAAACTGTTTTTT
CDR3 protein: CASSPTPGSNEKLFF

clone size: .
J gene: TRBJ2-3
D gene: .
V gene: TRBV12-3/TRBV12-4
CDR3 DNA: TGTGCCAGCAGCCTGGGGAGGGGGACGCAGTATTTT
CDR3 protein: CASSLGRGTQYF

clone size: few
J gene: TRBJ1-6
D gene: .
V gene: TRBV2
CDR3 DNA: TGTGCCAGCACCCGGACAGCCTCCCATAATTCACCCCTCCACTTT
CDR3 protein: CASTRTASHNSPLHF

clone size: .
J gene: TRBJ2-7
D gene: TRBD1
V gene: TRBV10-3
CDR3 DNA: TGTGCCACCTCCGGGACAGGGGGCTACGAGCAGTACTTC
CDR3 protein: CATSGTGGYEQYF

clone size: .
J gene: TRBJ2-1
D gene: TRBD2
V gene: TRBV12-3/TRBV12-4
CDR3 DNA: TGTGCCAGCAGTTTAATTTTGGTTTCGGCGGGGGGGTTAAATGAGCAGTTCTTC
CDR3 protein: CASSLILVSAGGLNEQFF

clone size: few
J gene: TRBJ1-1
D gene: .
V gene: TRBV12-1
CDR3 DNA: TGTGCCAGCAGCTATTTCGTCAGGGTGAAGGACACTGAAGCTTTCTTT
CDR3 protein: CASSYFVRVKDTEAFF

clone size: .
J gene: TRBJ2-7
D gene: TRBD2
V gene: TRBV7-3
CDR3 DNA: TGTGCCAGCAGCCCTTCCCGACTAGCGTACGAGCAGTACTTC
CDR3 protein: CASSPSRLAYEQYF

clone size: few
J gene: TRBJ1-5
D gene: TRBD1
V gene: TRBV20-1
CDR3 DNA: TGCAGTGCCAGGGGGGACTTTGATCAGCCCCAGCATTTT
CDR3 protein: CSARGDFDQPQHF

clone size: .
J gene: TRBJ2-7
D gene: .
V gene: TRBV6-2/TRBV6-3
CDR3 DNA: TGTGCCAGCAGTTATCCGTCGGTAGCGGTCCACGAGCAGTACTTC
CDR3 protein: CASSYPSVAVHEQYF

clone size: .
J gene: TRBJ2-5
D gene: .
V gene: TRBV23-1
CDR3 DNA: TGCGCCAGCAGTCAATTTCACCGGGACTTTGGGGCCCAAGAGACCCAGTACTTC
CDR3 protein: CASSQFHRDFGAQETQYF

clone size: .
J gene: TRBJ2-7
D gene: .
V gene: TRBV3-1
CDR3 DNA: TGTGCCAGCAGCGACTACGGGACGTACACCTACGAGCAGTACTTC
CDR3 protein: CASSDYGTYTYEQYF

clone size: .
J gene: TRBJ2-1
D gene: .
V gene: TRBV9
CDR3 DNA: TGTGCCAGCAGCGTAGGTAACAGTAACAATGAGCAGTTCTTC
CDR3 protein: CASSVGNSNNEQFF

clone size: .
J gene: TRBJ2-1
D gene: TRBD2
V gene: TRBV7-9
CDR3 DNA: TGTGCCAGCAGCTCCGCGGGGCGCGGGAGCTTCTACAATGAGCAGTTCTTC
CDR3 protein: CASSSAGRGSFYNEQFF

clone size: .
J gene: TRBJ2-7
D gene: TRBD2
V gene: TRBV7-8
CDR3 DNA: TGTGCCAGCAGCTTAGCGAGTTATAGCGGGGTCACTTCGGGAGAGCAGTACTTC
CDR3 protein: CASSLASYSGVTSGEQYF

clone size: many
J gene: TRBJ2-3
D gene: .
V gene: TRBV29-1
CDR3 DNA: TGCAGCGCCGACCCAACGGCAGGCTACACAGATACGCAGTATTTT
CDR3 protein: CSADPTAGYTDTQYF

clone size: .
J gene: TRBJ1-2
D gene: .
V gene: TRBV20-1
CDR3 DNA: TGCAGTGCTATAGGGGGGTTGAGCTATGGCTACACCTTC
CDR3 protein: CSAIGGLSYGYTF

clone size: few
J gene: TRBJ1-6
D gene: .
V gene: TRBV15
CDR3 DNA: TGTGCCACCAGCAGATATCCGGGACCGAGAAATTCACCCCTCCACTTT
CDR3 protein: CATSRYPGPRNSPLHF